A single sample gave rise to the 14 T cell receptor beta chains below, sequenced in a study of CD8 T cells in Susac syndrome (dated by TCRdb to between 2017 and 2020). The method was the immunoSEQ multiplex PCR assay. RNA was extracted using the RNeasy kit, and roughly 0.5 to 1 microgram was reverse transcribed with random hexamers. TCRdb took the public reads, trimmed them with fastp at Q25, ran MiXCR for clone calling and kept in-frame beta chains. Duplicate CDR3 protein sequences are folded into a single record with the most common DNA and genes. The sample table holds about 300,000 distinct CDR3 sequences, of which 85% were seen once. The ten largest clones take up roughly 0.22% of the sample. Sequencing was done on a sample of CD8+ T cells from PBMCs. These TCRs come from a human donor with multiple sclerosis.

This chain connects TRBV28 to TRBJ2-3; the D is unclear. The germline V and J ends were trimmed by 3 bases and 8 bases, with 15 bases remaining between them. The germline CDR1 and CDR2 sequences are MDHEN and SYDVKM. The CDR3 runs to 14 residues. The CDR3 nucleotides are TGTGCCAGCAGTTTGTGGTCCCGCATGGGTACGCAGTATTTT. Protein: CASSLWSRMGTQYF. Variable domain in full (rest from reference TRBV28 and TRBJ2-3): DVKVTQSSRYLVKRTGEKVFLECVQDMDHENMFWYRQDPGLGLRLIYFSYDVKMKEKGDIPEGYSVSREKKERFSLILESASTNQTSMYLCASSLWSRMGTQYFGPGTRLTVL.

The V call is TRBV7-9, the J call TRBJ2-5; 10 bases are shared with TRBD2. The germline V gene encodes CDR1 SEHNR and CDR2 FQNEAQ (reference sequence). V lost 5 bases and J lost 5; bases outside the gene matches: 14. The CDR3 is 17 amino acids. The CDR3 DNA follows: TGTGCCAGCAGCCATCTCGGGGCTAGCGGGAGAATGGAGACCCAGTACTTC. It yields the protein CASSHLGASGRMETQYF.

The rearrangement links TRBV6-5 to TRBJ1-2; a weak D match, TRBD1 (6 bases). Germline assignment: CDR1 MNHEY and CDR2 SVGAGI. Trimming took 2 bases from V and 6 from J, leaving 10 bases between them. CDR3 length equals 13 residues. CDR3 coding DNA: TGTGCCAGCAGTTACGGTCGGACAGATGGCTACACCTTC. Amino acid sequence: CASSYGRTDGYTF.

The chain recombines TRBV27 with TRBJ2-7; D is tentatively TRBD1 or TRBD2 (5 bases each). Germline V gives CDR1 MNHEY, CDR2 SMNVEV (reference sequence). The length of the CDR3 is 13 residues. Trimming cost V 4 bases and J 7 bases, with 14 bases left between them. The CDR3 DNA is TGTGCCAGCAGTTGGGGGTCCGGGGAAGAGCAGTACTTC. Residues: CASSWGSGEEQYF.

The chain combines TRBV11-2 with TRBJ2-1; D is ambiguous. Germline V gives CDR1 SGHAT, CDR2 FQNNGV. V lost 0 bases to trimming and J lost 8 bases, with 14 bases between them. The CDR3 runs to 15 residues. The CDR3, as DNA: TGTGCCAGCAGCTTAGACCCGAACCCCGGCGATGAGCAGTTCTTC. It encodes CASSLDPNPGDEQFF.

The V call is TRBV6-5, the J call TRBJ1-5, with a weak D call TRBD1 (5 bases). V was pared by 6 bases and J by 6 bases, with 15 bases between. The germline V gene has CDR1 MNHEY and CDR2 SVGAGI. The CDR3 extends over 14 amino acids. The CDR3, as DNA: TGTGCCAGCAGCCCCGGGGCGAACAGTCAGCCCCAGCATTTT. Its translation is CASSPGANSQPQHF.

V is TRBV5-5 and J is TRBJ2-3; 7 bases agree with TRBD1. After removal of 4 bases from V and 3 bases from J, the junction contained 5 bases not matched to a gene. The CDR3 totals 14 residues. CDR1 is SGHKS and CDR2 is YYEKEE in the germline V gene (reference sequence). CDR3 amino acids: CASSAEGATDTQYF. CDR3 coding DNA: TGTGCCAGCAGCGCCGAGGGGGCTACAGATACGCAGTATTTT.

This chain uses TRBV28 with TRBJ1-4; TRBD1 might be the D (6 bases). Per the germline V gene, CDR1 is MDHEN and CDR2 is SYDVKM. The CDR3 runs to 17 residues. V lost 8 bases and J 4 bases, leaving 23 bases between the germline ends. Here the CDR3 DNA reads TGTGCCAGCCAAAAACGGCGCCAGGGGCTATTTAATGAAAAACTGTTTTTT. The encoded protein is CASQKRRQGLFNEKLFF.

This chain links TRBV4-3 with TRBJ2-1; 7 bases align to TRBD2. CDR1 is LGHNA and CDR2 is YSLEER in the germline V gene. The ends lost 4 bases at V and 2 bases at J; junction bases unmatched: 5. This CDR3 has 15 amino acids. CDR3 nucleotides: TGCGCCAGCAGCCCCTTTCGGGGGGCCTACAATGAGCAGTTCTTC. It specifies CASSPFRGAYNEQFF.

In DNA, the CDR3 is TGTGCCAGTAGCCTATATAGCGGTTTCTCCTACGAGCAGTACTTC. Protein product: CASSLYSGFSYEQYF. V usage is TRBV19 and J usage is TRBJ2-7; perhaps TRBD2 as D (6 bases). Germline V lookup: CDR1 LNHDA, CDR2 SQIVND (reference sequence). The length of the CDR3 is 15 residues. The V and J ends lost 6 bases and 0 bases respectively, with 15 bases between them. Based on the CDR3 plus reference TRBV19 and TRBJ2-7, the full variable domain is DGGITQSPKYLFRKEGQNVTLSCEQNLNHDAMYWYRQDPGQGLRLIYYSQIVNDFQKGDIAEGYSVSREKKESFPLTVTSAQKNPTAFYLCASSLYSGFSYEQYFGPGTRLTVT.

The chain recombines TRBV7-9 with TRBJ2-5; TRBD1 might be the D (6 bases). In germline, CDR1 is SEHNR, CDR2 FQNEAQ (reference sequence). The CDR3 is 12 amino acids. The V end lost 8 bases, the J end lost 2 bases, and 9 bases lay between the germline ends. The CDR3 DNA sequence: TGTGCCAGCGGGCAGGGGCAAGAGACCCAGTACTTC. This codes for CASGQGQETQYF.

The chain is built from TRBV3-1 and TRBJ2-3; 7 positions agree with TRBD2. V lost 0 bases and J lost 2; bases outside the gene matches: 8. This CDR3 region has 17 residues. Per the germline V gene, CDR1 is LGHDT and CDR2 is YNNKEL (reference sequence). CDR3 DNA: TGTGCCAGCAGCCAAGAGTCGAGCGGGGTCTACACAGATACGCAGTATTTT. This translates into CASSQESSGVYTDTQYF.

V and J are TRBV4-3 and TRBJ2-3; D unclear. The germline V and J ends were trimmed by 4 bases and 4 bases, with 15 bases remaining between them. The CDR3 is 15 amino acids. Germline CDR1 and CDR2: LGHNA and YSLEER. The CDR3 DNA sequence: TGCGCCAGCAGCCCCAGCACCGGAAGGGCAGATACGCAGTATTTT. It codes for CASSPSTGRADTQYF.

V is TRBV6-1 and J is TRBJ2-7; 7 nucleotides line up with TRBD1. V trimming: 6 bases; J trimming: 6 bases; junction bases outside the gene matches: 14. This CDR3 is built from 15 residues. From germline, CDR1 is MNHNS and CDR2 SASEGT. The chain's CDR3 is CASSGTGVNPLEQYF. DNA for the CDR3: TGTGCCAGCAGCGGAACAGGGGTAAATCCCCTCGAGCAGTACTTC.